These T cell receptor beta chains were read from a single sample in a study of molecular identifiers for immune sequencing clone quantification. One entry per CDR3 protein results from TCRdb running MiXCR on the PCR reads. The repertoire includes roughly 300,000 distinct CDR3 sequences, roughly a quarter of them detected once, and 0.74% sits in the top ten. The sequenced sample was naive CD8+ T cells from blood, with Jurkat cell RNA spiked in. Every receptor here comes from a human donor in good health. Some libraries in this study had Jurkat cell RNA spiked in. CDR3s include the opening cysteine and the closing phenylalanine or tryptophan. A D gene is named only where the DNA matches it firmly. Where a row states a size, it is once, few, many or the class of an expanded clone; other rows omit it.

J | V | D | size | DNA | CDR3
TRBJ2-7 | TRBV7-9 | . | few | TGTGCCAGAAACAGTCCGGGTGTCCTCGAGCAGTACTTC | CARNSPGVLEQYF
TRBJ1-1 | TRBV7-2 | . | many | TGTGCCAGCAGCTTCATGACAGGGAACACTGAAGCTTTCTTT | CASSFMTGNTEAFF
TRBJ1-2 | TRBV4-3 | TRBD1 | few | TGCGCCAGCAGCCCTCAAGTAATGACAGGGCTTGGCTACACCTTC | CASSPQVMTGLGYTF
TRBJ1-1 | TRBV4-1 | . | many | TGCGCCAGCAGGGGTGCGAGGGATGACACTGAAGCTTTCTTT | CASRGARDDTEAFF
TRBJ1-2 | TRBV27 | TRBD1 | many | TGTGCCAGCAGGACCGGGACAGGGTCCCCTGGCTACACCTTC | CASRTGTGSPGYTF
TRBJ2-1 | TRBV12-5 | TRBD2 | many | TGTGCTAGTGGTTTGGACCCGGGACTAGCGTTGGTTGAGCAGTTCTTC | CASGLDPGLALVEQFF
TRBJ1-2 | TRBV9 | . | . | TGTGCCAGCAGCGTAGATAGGGCAGGAGGACACTATGGCTACACCTTC | CASSVDRAGGHYGYTF
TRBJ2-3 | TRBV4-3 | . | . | TGCGCCAGCAGCCAAGATTCCACAGATGCGCAGTATTTT | CASSQDSTDAQYF
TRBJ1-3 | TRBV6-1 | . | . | TGTGCCAGCAGTTCACGCGGAAACTCTGGAAACACCATATATTTT | CASSSRGNSGNTIYF
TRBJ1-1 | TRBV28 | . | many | TGTGCCAGCAGTCCCCACGGGCAGGCGAGGACTGAAGCTTTCTTT | CASSPHGQARTEAFF
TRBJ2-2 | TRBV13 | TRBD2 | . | TGTGCCAGCAGCCACGACCCAAGCGGGAACCCTAACACCGGGGAGCTGTTTTTT | CASSHDPSGNPNTGELFF
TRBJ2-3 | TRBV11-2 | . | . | TGTGCCAGCAGCGCCCCGGGGGAGGGCGGGACAGAGACGCAGTATTTT | CASSAPGEGGTETQYF
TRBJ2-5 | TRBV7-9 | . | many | TGTGCCAGCAGCCCACCGGGACTCCCAGACCAGTACTTC | CASSPPGLPDQYF
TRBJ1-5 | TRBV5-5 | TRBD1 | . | TGTGCCAGCAGCCATGGAGGGGGCAGCGATCAGCCCCAGCATTTT | CASSHGGGSDQPQHF
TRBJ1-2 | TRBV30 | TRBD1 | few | TGTGCCTGGAGGGGACAGGGGAAAAACTATGGCTACACCTTC | CAWRGQGKNYGYTF
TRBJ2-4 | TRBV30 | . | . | TGTGCCTGGAGTGGCTGGGCAACCAAAAACATTCAGTACTTC | CAWSGWATKNIQYF
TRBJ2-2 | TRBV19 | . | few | TGTGCCAGTAGTATTGGGCAGGGTCGGGACGCCGGGGAGCTGTTTTTT | CASSIGQGRDAGELFF
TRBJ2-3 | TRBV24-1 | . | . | TGTGCCGTCGGGGTGACCGCGGGGACTAGCACAGATACGCAGTATTTT | CAVGVTAGTSTDTQYF
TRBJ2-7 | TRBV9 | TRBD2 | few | TGTGCCAGCAGCGTACTTTCGACTAGCGGCCCCTACGAGCAGTACTTC | CASSVLSTSGPYEQYF
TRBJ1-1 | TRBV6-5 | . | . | TGTGACAGCACTAGGACCGCCATGAACACTGAAGCTTTCTTT | CDSTRTAMNTEAFF
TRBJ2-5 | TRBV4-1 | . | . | TGCGCCAGCAGCCAGACAGCGGGCCAAGAGACCCAGTACTTC | CASSQTAGQETQYF
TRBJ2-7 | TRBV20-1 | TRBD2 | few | TGCAGTGCTAAGGTTAGCGGGACCGCCTACGAGCAGTACTTC | CSAKVSGTAYEQYF
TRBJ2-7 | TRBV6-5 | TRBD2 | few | TGTGCCAGCAGTTACTCAGCCAGCGGGGGGGGGGCCTACGAGCAGTACTTC | CASSYSASGGGAYEQYF
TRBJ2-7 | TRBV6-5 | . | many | TGTGCCAGCAGTTACTCACTAGTAGGCGAGCAGTACTTC | CASSYSLVGEQYF
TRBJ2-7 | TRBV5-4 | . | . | TGTGCCAGCAGCTTCCTCAGGGGAGGCGAGCAGTACTTC | CASSFLRGGEQYF
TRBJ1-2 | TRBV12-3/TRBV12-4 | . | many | TGTGCCAGCAGCCCCACCGGCGAGGACGCCACCTTC | CASSPTGEDATF
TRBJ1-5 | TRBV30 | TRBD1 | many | TGTGCCTGGAGTCCGGACAGGGGTCAGCCCCAGCATTTT | CAWSPDRGQPQHF
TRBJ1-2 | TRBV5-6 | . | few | TGTGCCAGCAGCTTGGGAGGGGCCCCCTATGGCTACACCTTC | CASSLGGAPYGYTF
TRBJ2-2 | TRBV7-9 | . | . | TGTGCCAGCAGCCACAGACTCGGGAACACCGGGGAGCTGTTTTTT | CASSHRLGNTGELFF
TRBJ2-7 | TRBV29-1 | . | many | TGCAGCGCCGAGGGCAGCTCCTACGAGCAGTACTTC | CSAEGSSYEQYF
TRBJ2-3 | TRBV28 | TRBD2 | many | TGTGCCAGCTCTAGCGGGAGCCGCACAGATACGCAGTATTTT | CASSSGSRTDTQYF
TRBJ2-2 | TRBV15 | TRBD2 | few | TGTGCCACCAGCAGCGGACTAGCGAACAAAGCGAACACCGGGGAGCTGTTTTTT | CATSSGLANKANTGELFF
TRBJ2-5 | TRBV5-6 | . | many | TGTGCCAGCAGCTTGGAAATCAGGGGACAAGAGACCCAGTACTTC | CASSLEIRGQETQYF
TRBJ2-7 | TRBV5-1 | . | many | TGCGCCAGCAGCTGGGACACCACCTACGAGCAGTACTTC | CASSWDTTYEQYF
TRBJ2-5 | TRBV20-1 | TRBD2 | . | TGCAGTGCTAGCCAGGGGCGGCTAGCGGGAGGCCCCCAAGGAACCCAGTACTTC | CSASQGRLAGGPQGTQYF
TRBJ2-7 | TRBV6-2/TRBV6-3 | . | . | TGTGCCAGCAGTTATGCCGGGACTTGGGTCGAGCAGTACTTC | CASSYAGTWVEQYF
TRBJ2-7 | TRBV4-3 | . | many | TGCGCCAGCAGCCAAGATGGTGCGGGAAAGCTGGCCTACGAGCAGTACTTC | CASSQDGAGKLAYEQYF
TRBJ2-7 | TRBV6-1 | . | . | TGTGCCAGCAGTGAAGGGGAAACCTACGAGCAGTACTTC | CASSEGETYEQYF
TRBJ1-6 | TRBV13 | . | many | TGTGCCAGCAGCTTAGTTCCAGGAGCCAATTCACCCCTCCACTTT | CASSLVPGANSPLHF
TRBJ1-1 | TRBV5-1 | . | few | TGCGCCAGCAGGCCGGGTCTTATGATGAACACTGAAGCTTTCTTT | CASRPGLMMNTEAFF
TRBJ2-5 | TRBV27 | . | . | TGTGCCAGCAGTTTACTGGGGGGCCGATACCAAGAGACCCAGTACTTC | CASSLLGGRYQETQYF
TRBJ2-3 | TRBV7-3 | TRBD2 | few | TGTGCCAGCAGCAACACCCCTAGACTAGCGGGAGGCGGGGTAGATACGCAGTATTTT | CASSNTPRLAGGGVDTQYF
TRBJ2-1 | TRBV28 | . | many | TGTGCCAGCAGCCTAGGGCAGCAGTTCTTC | CASSLGQQFF
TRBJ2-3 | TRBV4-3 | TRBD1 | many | TGCGCCAGCAGCCAAGATGACAGGGTGATAGCAGATACGCAGTATTTT | CASSQDDRVIADTQYF
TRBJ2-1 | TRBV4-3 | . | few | TGCGCCAGCAGCCAAGATCGAGGTGCCGGGGCCTACAATGAGCAGTTCTTC | CASSQDRGAGAYNEQFF
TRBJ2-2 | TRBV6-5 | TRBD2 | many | TGTGCCAGCAGTTCACGGGGGAGGGCCGGGGAGCTGTTTTTT | CASSSRGRAGELFF
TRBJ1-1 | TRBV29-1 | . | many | TGCAGCGTTTTGACTTATGAAGCTTTCTTT | CSVLTYEAFF
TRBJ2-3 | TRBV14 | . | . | TGTGCCAGCAGCCACCTTGTGGGGGGTCCCATCGGCACAGATACGCAGTATTTT | CASSHLVGGPIGTDTQYF
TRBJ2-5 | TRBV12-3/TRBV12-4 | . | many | TGTGCCAGCAGCCGCCCCCCCAAAGAGACCCAGTACTTC | CASSRPPKETQYF
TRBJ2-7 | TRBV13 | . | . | TGTGCCAGCAGCCGGGACTCTAATTGGGAGCAGTACTTC | CASSRDSNWEQYF
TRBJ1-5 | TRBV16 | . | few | TGTGCCAGCAGCCAATCCGAGGGGGAGTATAGCAATCAGCCCCAGCATTTT | CASSQSEGEYSNQPQHF
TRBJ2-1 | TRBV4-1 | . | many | TGCGCCAGCAGCCAAGACAGGGTCGGTGAGCAGTTCTTC | CASSQDRVGEQFF
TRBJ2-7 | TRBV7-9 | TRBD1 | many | TGTGCCAGCAGCTCCCAGCTACAGGGGCCCTACGAGCAGTACTTC | CASSSQLQGPYEQYF
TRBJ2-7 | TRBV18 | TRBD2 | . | TGTGCCAGCTCACAGGACCCCCGGGGAGGGATAGACGAGCAGTACTTC | CASSQDPRGGIDEQYF
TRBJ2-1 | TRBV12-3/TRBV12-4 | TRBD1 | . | TGTGCCAGCAGCCAGGGACAGGGCGATGAGCAGTTCTTC | CASSQGQGDEQFF
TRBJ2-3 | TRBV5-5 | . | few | TGTGCCAGCAGCTTGGTGTCTGGCAGAACTAGCACAGATACGCAGTATTTT | CASSLVSGRTSTDTQYF
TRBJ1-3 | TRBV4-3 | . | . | TGCGCCAGCAGCCAAGATATCACAGGAGGAAACACCATATATTTT | CASSQDITGGNTIYF
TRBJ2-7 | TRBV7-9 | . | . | TGTGCCAGCAGCCCAACAGTCATGGGCTACGAGCAGTACTTC | CASSPTVMGYEQYF